Below, 8 T cell receptor beta chains from the same sample are listed, as sequenced in a study of cytomegalovirus exposure and HLA in healthy donors. The PCR ran on 60 Vbeta and 13 Jbeta primers. The assay was immunoSEQ multiplex PCR, and TCRdb's table has in-frame clones only and misses some. This table has approximately 160,000 clones, approximately 71% appearing once. The sample comprised PBMCs. The receptors originated from a man in his forties or fifties in good health and CMV-seronegative.

The V and J genes are TRBV2 and TRBJ2-1; perhaps TRBD1 as D (6 bases). The CDR3 extends over 15 amino acids. The V end was cut by 2 bases, the J end by 0 bases, with 8 bases between. The germline gives CDR1 SNHLY, CDR2 FYNNEI. CDR3 amino acids: CASSEQQGSYNEQFF. DNA of the CDR3: TGTGCCAGCAGTGAACAACAGGGCTCCTACAATGAGCAGTTCTTC.

The chain has TRBV5-1 and TRBJ1-2; 7 bases are a match to TRBD1. CDR1 is SGHRS, CDR2 YFSETQ, per germline. The trim removed 1 base at V and 6 bases at J, leaving 15 bases unmatched. The CDR3 totals 17 residues. The CDR3 loop is CASSLTGATIYGDGYTF. The CDR3 region has the DNA TGCGCCAGCAGCTTGACAGGGGCGACTATCTACGGGGATGGCTACACCTTC.

The chain combines TRBV5-1 with TRBJ2-7; D is ambiguous. Germline loops: CDR1 SGHRS, CDR2 YFSETQ. The V gene lost 0 bases and the J gene lost 0 bases, with 10 bases spanning the gap. The CDR3 totals 15 residues. The CDR3: CASSLDRPSSYEQYF. The CDR3 nucleotides read TGCGCCAGCAGCTTGGACAGACCGAGCTCCTACGAGCAGTACTTC.

This CDR3 reads CASRADRGNTEAFF. In DNA form, the CDR3 reads TGTGCCAGCAGAGCTGACAGGGGGAACACTGAAGCTTTCTTT. The gene calls are TRBV6-5 and TRBJ1-1; 8 positions agree with TRBD1. CDR1 MNHEY and CDR2 SVGAGI come from the germline V gene. The CDR3 extends over 14 amino acids. Trimming cost V 6 bases and J 1 base; bases outside gene matches: 4.

The rearrangement uses TRBV10-3 and TRBJ2-2; possibly TRBD1 for D (6 bases). Germline CDR1 and CDR2: ENHRY and SYGVKD. Trimming removed 4 bases at V and 7 bases at J, with 16 bases between. The CDR3 extends over 15 amino acids. In DNA form, the CDR3 reads TGTGCCATCAGTGGATTGGGGGCAGGGGACGGGGAGCTGTTTTTT. Encoded protein: CAISGLGAGDGELFF.

This clone showed up just a few times. This rearrangement joins TRBV18 to TRBJ1-1; possible D gene TRBD1, 5 bases. Looked up from germline, CDR1 is KGHSH and CDR2 is LQKENI. The CDR3 is 14 residues long. Trimming removed 6 bases from V and 1 base from J, with 12 bases in between. The CDR3 coding sequence is TGTGCCAGCTCCCTTGGCGGACAGAACACTGAAGCTTTCTTT. As protein: CASSLGGQNTEAFF.

This clone has only a few counts. This chain connects TRBV18 to TRBJ2-5, with TRBD1 matching over 7 bases. Germline V lookup: CDR1 KGHSH, CDR2 LQKENI. V lost 3 bases, J lost 3 bases, and 1 base stayed unmatched. This CDR3 region has 13 residues. CDR3 nucleotides: TGTGCCAGCTCACCCGGGACAGAAGAGACCCAGTACTTC. It is translated as CASSPGTEETQYF.

The chain recombines TRBV27 with TRBJ1-5, with unresolved D. Trimming shortened V by 5 bases and J by 4 bases, and 18 bases separated the two germline ends. CDR3 length: 16 residues. Germline assignment: CDR1 MNHEY and CDR2 SMNVEV (reference sequence). In nucleotides, the CDR3 is TGTGCCAGCAGTCCCTACATACCCGGGGAGAATCAGCCCCAGCATTTT. It specifies CASSPYIPGENQPQHF.